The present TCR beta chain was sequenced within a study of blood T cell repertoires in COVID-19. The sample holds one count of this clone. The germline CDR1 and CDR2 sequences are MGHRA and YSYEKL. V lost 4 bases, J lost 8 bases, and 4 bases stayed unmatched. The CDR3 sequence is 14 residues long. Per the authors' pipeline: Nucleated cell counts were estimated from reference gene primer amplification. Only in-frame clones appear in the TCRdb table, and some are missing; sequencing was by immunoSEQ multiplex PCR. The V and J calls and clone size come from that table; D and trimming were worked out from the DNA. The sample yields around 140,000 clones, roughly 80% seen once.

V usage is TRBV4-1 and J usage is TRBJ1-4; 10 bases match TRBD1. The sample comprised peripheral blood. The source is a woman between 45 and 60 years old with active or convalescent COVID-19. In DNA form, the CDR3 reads TGCGCCAGCAGCCTCGGGACAGGGGACGAAAAACTGTTTTTT. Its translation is CASSLGTGDEKLFF.